This T cell receptor beta chain was captured in a study of shared clonotypes between healthy human individuals (dated by TCRdb to 2019 to 2021). For the wider study: Three men and a couple of women, aged 18 to 49 years, made up the cohort. For each donor, CD4 naive and CD4 memory were each run on three plates, CD8 naive on two plates, and CD8 memory on one plate. The study deeply sequenced blood TCR repertoires of about 5 healthy adults to estimate repertoire size and the extent of clonotype sharing between individuals. To increase sequencing depth and limit assay-specific biases, TCR repertoire library preparation and sequencing were carried out by different laboratories using diverse techniques. Per donor, leukapheresis produced somewhere between about 0.9 and 9.5 billion PBMCs. Findings and caveats that apply to the study as a whole: Estimated clonotype richness was generally larger for naive than for memory subsets. Incomplete sequencing was indicated by rarefaction of sorted-subset datasets, despite the large sequencing depth. Compared with non-shared clonotypes, clonotypes shared by all four sorted-subset donors had higher generation probabilities. Based on pairwise subsampling, the degree of clonotype sharing among donors was expected to be affected by sequencing depth. Only blood was sampled, and tissue TCR repertoires likely differ from those in blood. Because the study included only a small number of donors, the genetic and exposure-history diversity represented was limited. Roughly 5% of naive CD4, more than 3% of naive CD8, 2.3% of memory CD4, and roughly 0.4% of memory CD8 clonotypes were shared across several donors.

To note about this clone: Which antigen it targets is not known. The input lacks base qualities; no much larger clone sits a single base away.

The CDR1 and CDR2 encoded by the germline V gene (reference sequence) are SGHNT and YYREEE. V is reduced by 1 base and J by 2 bases, leaving a spacing of 10 bases between them. The CDR3, cysteine through phenylalanine, is 14 amino acids long. This entry keeps only the CDR3 DNA: 42 bases, framed from base 1. Using the deep immunoSEQ assay, TCR CDR3 regions were amplified from genomic DNA by multiplex PCR. Genomic DNA extracted from each cell subset was distributed evenly over all wells of several immunoSEQ 96-well plates, and each plate served as one replicate. For sorted subsets, roughly 200 ng of genomic DNA, equivalent to 25,000 to 35,000 T cell genomes, went into each replicate PCR. Purified libraries were quantified with a Qubit 3.0 fluorometer, sized on a Bioanalyzer 2100, and re-quantified with the KAPA Library Quantification kit. Every immunoSEQ 96-well plate was sequenced on a dedicated single-read 150-cycle Illumina NextSeq 550 flow cell. The authors processed their data as follows. Because the immunoSEQ output held only junctional sequences and lacked quality scores, the filtering could not match the filtering applied to full-length reads. Sequences were annotated with PyIR, a Python wrapper for IgBLAST v1.9, using IMGT germline references to assign V/J genes and CDR3. Reads were removed for weak V/J assignments (E-value above 1e-6), missing CDR3, stop codons, out-of-frame junctions, or ambiguous translated residues. V3J clonotypes were defined as sequences sharing an identical inferred V gene, J gene, and CDR3 amino acid sequence. The percentage overlap between two repertoires was calculated by dividing the number of shared unique clonotypes by the size of the smaller repertoire. Repertoire richness was assessed with RTK rarefaction, the Chao1 estimator, and Recon v2.1 estimates of unobserved clonotypes. For all TCRbeta clonotypes obtained by the gDNA method from a handful of donors, generation probabilities were computed with OLGA. TCRdb mirrors the immuneACCESS table, restricted to in-frame sequences. Some clones are absent from its copies; in checked studies, under half trace to an unresolved V gene, and the reason for the others is unknown. V and J calls and clone size are copied from that table; D and trimming were computed from the DNA. Present in this sample are hundreds of thousands of clones, 95% of which were seen just once. Over 0.09% of the sample goes to the ten largest clones.

CD8 naive samples consisted of CD45RO-negative cells that were positively selected for CCR7, yielding a CD45RA+CCR7+ population without TemRA cells. The donors were healthy, HIV-negative adults who had no recently reported acute infections or vaccinations. Only Caucasian adults living in Nashville, Tennessee, USA were represented among the donors. After blood collection by leukapheresis, PBMCs were isolated using Ficoll-Histopaque density gradient centrifugation and then cryopreserved in the vapor phase of liquid nitrogen. Purity and quantity of every magnetically sorted T cell population were checked by analytical flow cytometry. From each sorted fraction, genomic DNA was isolated and quantified by UV absorbance on a Nanodrop 2000c.

Sequencing used naive CD8+ T cells sorted from blood. The sample's cell subset or site label, decoded: CD45RA+CCR7+. The chain uses TRBV5-4 and TRBJ2-7, and the D gene may be TRBD2, 5 bases matching. The sequence was collected from a woman aged 25 to 45 in good health. The CDR3 in this case is CASSLKGDAYEQYF. The DNA sequence is TGTGCCAGCAGCTTGAAGGGAGACGCCTACGAGCAGTACTTC.